This T cell receptor beta chain originates from a study of cytomegalovirus exposure and HLA in healthy donors (dated by TCRdb to about 2017). Regarding the complete study: According to an earlier analysis of a few hundred of the donors, some 180 million T cells yielded 117 million unique TCR beta sequences and roughly 280 Gb of sequence data. About 280 gigabases of sequencing data and roughly 90 million unique TCR sequences were included in an early release covering roughly 700 HLA-typed donors. The genetic ancestry cluster associated with self-reported Caucasian donors included 70% to 85% of the 398 genotyped donors. The study aimed to test whether cataloging public T cell receptors could reveal signatures of past pathogen exposure. The T cell repertoires of under 700 subjects were profiled by immunosequencing and related to cytomegalovirus serostatus. Along with the roughly 710-subject first cohort, a separate validation cohort of over a hundred different subjects was used. To predict cytomegalovirus infection status, the study combined high-throughput TCR immunosequencing, statistical association of individual TCRs with disease status, and machine learning. In a later analysis, previously published TCR beta repertoires from hundreds of donors were re-analyzed and high-resolution HLA genotyping was added so that TCR occurrence patterns could be studied. The later analysis used no new phenotypic data to find candidate immune exposures, relying instead on TCR beta sequences and their occurrence across donors. An earlier analysis of 587 of the donors applied high-throughput TCR beta sequencing to assess whether each TCR beta V gene segment acted as functional or pseudogenic. Donor age, sex, ethnicity and CMV serostatus were collected together with the repertoire data. Genome-wide SNP genotypes for about 55% of the 666 donors were used in a later genetic analysis, which treated that subset as a discovery cohort. All discovery cohort repertoires had been generated on a single sequencing platform. Class I and class II HLA loci were covered by the typing at four-digit resolution. The number of typed donors differed by locus: roughly 629-630 for A, B, C, DRB1 and DQB1; about 520 for DQA1; some 610 for DPA1; and approximately 450 for DPB1. Roughly five DR-DQ haplotypes were treated as single units for association and clustering because of strong linkage in the cohort. Among roughly 400 genotyped donors of the cohort, an average of approximately 240,000 unique TCR beta nucleotide sequences was sequenced per donor, of which roughly 18% were non-productive. The paper's findings and limits, for the study overall: In this cohort, only TCR beta chains were sequenced, and detectable features were limited by the absence of alpha or paired-chain data. While some public TCRs were present in many individuals, most TCR sequences turned up only very rarely across donors. Compared with the roughly 710-donor mean, donors in an Asian-associated ancestry cluster had fewer N-insertions in productive TCRs, according to a later genetic analysis. In a later analysis, TCR association rates were found to vary across HLA loci, with the most associated TCRs seen for DRB1 alleles and the fewest for HLA-C alleles. Because HLA typing was unavailable for some donors at each locus, only the typed subset was used in association tests. Presence/absence analyses assumed roughly uniform sequencing depth across donors, an assumption that may not hold. In a later analysis, several top co-occurrence clusters were reported to appear linked to parvovirus B19, influenza, CMV and Epstein-Barr virus. In a later analysis, around 17,000 TCR beta sequences were associated with specific HLA alleles at a false discovery rate of 0.05. V-gene and J-gene trimming of TCR beta chains was associated with a missense DCLRE1C variant in a later genetic analysis, and the association was replicated in an independent cohort. According to the authors, the approach could potentially be generalized to other disease states and immunological phenotypes. A few of the identified cytomegalovirus-associated TCR beta chains were confirmed in vitro to be specific for cytomegalovirus antigens. Strong co-occurrence of HLA alleles, especially DR and DQ, made assigning TCR associations to individual alleles difficult. In both the original and validation cohorts, the classifier was reported to diagnose cytomegalovirus status with high specificity and sensitivity. A cluster of highly shared sequence variants was judged likely to represent a technical artifact of the sequencing pipeline. Broadly in line with IMGT annotations, most TCR beta V segments showed up in productive rearrangements about 90% or about 30% of the time in an earlier analysis of several hundred of the donors. A later analysis found that HLA-associated TCR beta chains were more clonally expanded and had lower generation probabilities than equally common non-associated chains. The study listed over 150 TCR beta chains as associated with cytomegalovirus. Some 16 rarely observed V segments, including chromosome 9 orphons, were excluded from the earlier analysis of approximately 500 of the donors because counts were too low. According to a later analysis, most CMV-associated TCR beta chains appeared to be HLA-restricted, and the HLA associations seemed to be driven largely by CMV exposure. For the cohort, immune exposure information was limited to CMV serostatus. The 87-base-pair reads could not distinguish some IMGT-functional V segments, including TRBV6-2 and TRBV6-3, so those segments were excluded. A further reported finding was that TCR beta sequences accurately predicted the HLA-A and HLA-B alleles for most subjects in the first cohort. Linkage disequilibrium might explain the correlated functional status among segregating V segments, but an unknown experimental factor could not be ruled out.

V is pruned by 2 bases and J by 1 base, leaving 8 bases of the junction without a gene match. Reading from cysteine to phenylalanine, the CDR3 counts 18 amino acids. CDR3 DNA only is kept here, 54 bases in frame from base 1. The CDR1 and CDR2 encoded by the germline V gene are SGHRS and YFSETQ. The protocol used for the library was the immunoSEQ multiplex PCR assay. For the multiplex PCR, a mixture combining 60 forward primers for TCR Vbeta segments and 13 reverse primers for TCR Jbeta segments was used. A multiplex PCR assay on genomic DNA amplified the CDR3 region of rearranged TCR beta genes. On the Illumina HiSeq System, the amplified TCR beta libraries were sequenced as 87-base-pair reads. The study's own analysis went as follows. A later analysis counted about 80 million unique TCR beta chains across the 550 to 750 repertoires, and roughly 11 million of these chains were shared by at least two donors. A nearest-neighbor algorithm error-corrected the raw reads and collapsed the reads into unique sequences, merging closely related sequences to remove PCR and sequencing errors. CDR3 sequences were aligned to IMGT reference sequences to assign V, D and J gene segments. For a sequence to be retained, a match of at least six nucleotides to both a V gene segment and a J gene segment was required. A rearrangement was called productive if the CDR3 had no stop codons and remained in frame with V and J, and every other rearrangement was called non-productive. CDR3 was defined by IMGT convention, running from the second conserved V-encoded cysteine to the conserved J-encoded phenylalanine. The earlier analysis of about 570 of the donors excluded any sequence lacking an unambiguous match to a single V gene segment. In an earlier analysis of 587 of the donors, a V segment was called functional when productive rearrangements were above 56.7%, and segregating when the standard deviation between donors exceeded 5%. A statistical classification framework was built for diagnosing cytomegalovirus status from the catalog of TCR beta chain sequences. In a later analysis, TCR nucleotide sequences were compared against IMGT/GENE-DB human TR gene sequences so that V and J genes could be assigned. The TCRdist pipeline was used in a later analysis to assign CDR3 sequences and most-parsimonious VDJ recombination scenarios. A later analysis defined each TCR beta chain by its CDR3 amino acid sequence plus V-gene family, and excluded reads lacking a unique V-gene family. A later analysis removed 550 to 700 highly shared, low-generation-probability nucleotide sequences to deal with suspected cross-contamination and a sequencing artifact. A later analysis calculated a clonal expansion index for each public chain from normalized within-repertoire ranks of inferred template counts. Generation probabilities in a later analysis came from a VDJ recombination model fitted to out-of-frame rearrangements, and those results were checked against IGoR. In a later analysis, hypergeometric tests were used to score TCR-TCR, TCR-HLA and TCR-CMV co-occurrence, with a repertoire-size bias correction applied to TCR pairs. A later analysis estimated false discovery rates by permuting HLA or CMV assignments 20 times. A later analysis grouped co-occurring TCRs with DBSCAN, adding TCRdist sequence similarity when clustering within HLA-allele-positive subsets. For co-occurrence clustering, repertoires with fewer than 30,000 or more than 120,000 public chains were excluded, along with a handful of repertoires with anomalous nucleotide sharing. The table comes from immuneACCESS by way of TCRdb, which keeps in-frame sequences with V and J called. Part of the clones is missing from these tables; in studies checked, under half for an unresolved V gene and the rest for unknown reasons. V and J calls and clone size are as listed in that table; D and trimming were resolved from the DNA. The sample records about 120,000 clones, 75% to 90% of which are singletons. 2% to 2.5% of the sample goes to the ten largest clones.

The cohort consisted of some 730 healthy bone marrow donors. At the time of sampling, every cohort member was nominally healthy, though immune exposures that went unrecorded were likely present. The donor was CMV seronegative and was included in the group of several hundred seronegative cohort members. Each donor provided a peripheral blood sample, and peripheral blood mononuclear cells were used for TCR beta sequencing. The Qiagen DNeasy Blood Extraction Kit was used to extract genomic DNA from the blood cell samples. As for this clone: This receptor's antigen is unknown. Base qualities are not provided; no much larger clone lies one nucleotide away.

Recombination linked TRBV5-1 to TRBJ2-3; TRBD2 matches 12 bases in the middle. Material for sequencing was PBMCs. The receptor was derived from a man under 40 in good health and CMV-seronegative. At the DNA level, the sequence is TGCGCCAGCAGCTTATCTAGCGGGGGGGTAAGCGGCACAGATACGCAGTATTTT. The translation is CASSLSSGGVSGTDTQYF.